This TCR beta chain was recorded in a study of blood T cell repertoires in COVID-19. The study recruited people aged roughly 18 to 95 years across approximately 25 US areas. Participants reported their clinical history, and cohort assignment relied on those reports. Two negative PCRs, clearance, or symptom resolution characterized the recovered Cohort 3 donors. Germline CDR1 reads MDHEN; CDR2 reads SYDVKM. V dropped 6 bases and J dropped 8; count of bases not matched to a gene: 4. This CDR3 spans 13 amino acids. In the original analysis: Using reference gene primer amplification, nucleated cell counts were estimated. The repertoire was sequenced with immunoSEQ multiplex PCR; TCRdb's copy has only in-frame clones and lacks some. That table supplies the V and J calls and clone size; D and trimming were determined from the DNA. The repertoire holds fewer than 400,000 clones, with about 90% as singletons.

The chain joins TRBV28 to TRBJ2-1; 10 bases map to TRBD2. The sequence was collected from a woman aged 25 to 39 who had recovered from COVID-19. The sequenced sample consisted of PBMCs or T cells enriched from blood (not recorded which). The CDR3, as DNA: TGTGCCAGCAGGGAAGCGGGAGGGGATGAGCAGTTCTTC. It encodes CASREAGGDEQFF.